This TCR beta chain was sequenced for a study of vaccination and CD4 T cells after COVID-19. The treatment here: approximately 9-day PBMC culture with coronavirus spike peptide pools or control peptides (ViraFEST assay). In regard to this clonotype: What it binds is unknown.

CD4+ T cells that had been cultured provided DNA sequenced with the Oncomine TCR Beta short-read assay. Each CDR3 protein is one row after TCRdb ran MiXCR on the PCR reads. The sample yields about 15,000 distinct CDR3 sequences, roughly 62% seen once. Per the germline V gene, CDR1 is DFQATT and CDR2 is SNEGSKA (reference sequence). CDR3 length: 14 residues. The V segment lost 6 bases and the J segment 6 bases; nucleotides outside the gene matches: 8. V usage is TRBV20-1 and J usage is TRBJ2-3; 11 nucleotides agree with TRBD1. This TCR was recovered from a human donor who had recovered from COVID-19. The sample in question was CD4+ T cells from blood, cultured in vitro, obtained after SARS-CoV-2 vaccination. CDR3 coding DNA: TGCAGTGCGAGGGTGGACAGGGGGCTCGATACGCAGTATTTT. Amino acids: CSARVDRGLDTQYF.